The 27 T cell receptor beta chains given below trace back to one sample, sequenced in a study of T cell changes during pregnancy in multiple sclerosis. Only in-frame clones appear in the TCRdb table, and some are missing; sequencing was by immunoSEQ multiplex PCR. In the table there are 79,000 or so clones, around nine tenths of which are singletons. The sample was peripheral blood, taken before pregnancy. Receptor source: a female donor with multiple sclerosis, enrolled in a pregnancy study.

This clone was counted a few times. The rearrangement uses TRBV7-2 and TRBJ1-1; 8 bases line up with TRBD1. The length of the CDR3 is 14 residues. The germline CDR1 and CDR2 sequences are SGHTA and FQGNSA. After removal of 5 bases from V and 6 bases from J, the junction contained 8 bases not matched to a gene. Here the CDR3 reads CASSHQGATSEAFF. Here the CDR3 DNA reads TGTGCCAGCAGCCATCAGGGGGCGACTTCTGAAGCTTTCTTT.

The V gene is TRBV7-2, the J gene TRBJ2-7, with 12 bases lining up with TRBD2. V dropped 5 bases and J dropped 2; count of bases not matched to a gene: 7. Looked up from germline, CDR1 is SGHTA and CDR2 is FQGNSA. This CDR3 spans 16 amino acids. This CDR3 reads CASSLILAGGPYEQYF. The CDR3 nucleotides read TGTGCCAGCAGCCTAATACTAGCGGGGGGTCCCTACGAGCAGTACTTC.

The chain employs TRBV5-1 and TRBJ2-7; possibly TRBD1 for D (6 bases). This CDR3 is built from 16 residues. Germline assignment: CDR1 SGHRS and CDR2 YFSETQ. The germline V and J ends were trimmed by 3 bases and 5 bases, with 21 bases remaining between them. Written as DNA, the CDR3 is TGCGCCAGCAGCTGGACCCCCGCAGGGGCTAAGGACGAGCAGTACTTC. Its protein is CASSWTPAGAKDEQYF.

This clone has a single count. The V call is TRBV18, the J call TRBJ1-2; 9 bases are shared with TRBD1. Per germline, CDR1 KGHSH and CDR2 LQKENI. There are 17 residues in the CDR3. V was pared by 6 bases and J by 10 bases, with 21 bases of the junction left unmatched. The CDR3 loop reads CASSPLPFPGQGALYTF. The CDR3 DNA sequence: TGTGCCAGCTCCCCGCTCCCTTTTCCGGGACAGGGAGCTCTCTACACCTTC.

The rearrangement links TRBV27 to TRBJ2-3; TRBD2 aligns across 8 bases. CDR3 length: 17 residues. J lost 5 bases, V lost 5 bases, and 15 bases had no gene match. CDR1 and CDR2 (germline): MNHEY, SMNVEV (reference sequence). In DNA form, the CDR3 reads TGTGCCAGCAGTCTAACCTTACGGGAGGGCCGGGGAGATACGCAGTATTTT. Protein sequence: CASSLTLREGRGDTQYF.

V gene TRBV9 combines with J gene TRBJ1-2, with a weak D call TRBD1 (6 bases). V lost 5 bases, J lost 2 bases, and 16 bases lay in between. Germline CDR1 reads SGDLS; CDR2 reads YYNGEE. CDR3 length equals 15 residues. The CDR3 nucleotides are TGTGCCAGCAGTAGCGGGGCAGGGACAAACTATGGCTACACCTTC. It yields the protein CASSSGAGTNYGYTF.

The J gene is TRBJ2-3, the V gene TRBV9; weak D call: TRBD2 (5 bases). V lost 0 bases to trimming and J lost 4 bases, with 12 bases between them. CDR1 SGDLS and CDR2 YYNGEE come from the germline V gene. The CDR3 is made up of 15 amino acids. CDR3 coding DNA: TGTGCCAGCAGCGTAGCCGGGATCGTCTCAGATACGCAGTATTTT. It encodes CASSVAGIVSDTQYF.

A remark on this clone: At the DNA level, this CDR3 is encoded by other sequences in the same sample as well. V gene TRBV5-1 combines with J gene TRBJ2-7; D ambiguous. The germline gives CDR1 SGHRS, CDR2 YFSETQ. The CDR3 has 14 amino acids. V dropped 0 bases and J dropped 0 bases, with 7 bases sitting between them. CDR3 sequence reads: CASSLGQDSYEQYF. CDR3 DNA: TGCGCCAGCAGCTTGGGCCAGGACTCCTACGAGCAGTACTTC.

This chain joins TRBV14 and TRBJ1-1; no firm D call. This CDR3 is built from 14 residues. V was clipped by 4 bases and J by 3 bases, with 12 bases between them. Germline-derived CDR1 and CDR2 are SGHDN and FVKESK. In DNA, the CDR3 is TGTGCCAGCAGCCTAGCGGGCGTAGACACTGAAGCTTTCTTT. Its translation is CASSLAGVDTEAFF.

The chain combines TRBV6-5 with TRBJ2-2, with 8 bases lining up with TRBD1. Losses at the gene ends were 6 bases for V and 0 bases for J; bases not matched to a gene: 3. This CDR3 has 15 residues. CDR1 MNHEY and CDR2 SVGAGI come from the germline V gene. CDR3 bases: TGTGCCAGCAGGACGACAGGGGCGAACACCGGGGAGCTGTTTTTT. Its protein is CASRTTGANTGELFF.

The chain uses TRBV28 and TRBJ1-1; D remains ambiguous. This CDR3 comprises 15 residues. Trimming removed 3 bases at V and 4 bases at J, with 15 bases between. From germline, CDR1 is MDHEN and CDR2 SYDVKM. CDR3 amino acids: CASSLNSNSLTEAFF. The CDR3 nucleotides are TGTGCCAGCAGTTTGAATTCAAACTCCCTCACTGAAGCTTTCTTT.

The rearrangement joins TRBV27 to TRBJ2-3; D is perhaps TRBD2 (5 bases). This CDR3 spans 13 amino acids. The V and J ends lost 0 bases and 4 bases respectively, with 5 bases between them. The germline CDR1 and CDR2 sequences are MNHEY and SMNVEV (reference sequence). In nucleotides, the CDR3 is TGTGCCAGCAGTTTATCGAGGGCAGATACGCAGTATTTT. The encoded protein is CASSLSRADTQYF.

This rearrangement joins TRBV27 to TRBJ2-7, with 11 bases fitting TRBD1. With V trimmed by 8 bases and J by 4 bases, 7 bases remained unmatched. The CDR3 sequence is 14 residues long. CDR1 and CDR2 from the germline V gene are MNHEY and SMNVEV (reference sequence). The CDR3 nucleotides are TGTGCCAGCGGCCTCGGGACAGGGGGGTACGAGCAGTACTTC. Its protein product is CASGLGTGGYEQYF.

V gene TRBV5-6 combines with J gene TRBJ2-1; 9 bases are a match to TRBD1. J was trimmed by 7 bases and V by 4 bases; bases with no gene match: 6. The germline V gene encodes CDR1 SGHDT and CDR2 YYEEEE. The CDR3 extends over 14 amino acids. CDR3 protein: CASSPGQGWNEQFF. The CDR3 DNA reads TGTGCCAGCAGCCCGGGACAGGGATGGAATGAGCAGTTCTTC.

The gene calls are TRBV4-2 and TRBJ1-5; TRBD1 is a possible D gene (5 bases). The germline gives CDR1 LGHNA, CDR2 YNFKEQ. This CDR3 contains 15 residues. V was shortened by 3 bases and J by 4 bases, with 13 bases between the two germline ends. DNA of the CDR3: TGTGCCAGCAGCCAGTCGGGGGGGATTAATCAGCCCCAGCATTTT. As protein: CASSQSGGINQPQHF.

The CDR3 sequence: CASSAETGNLQYF. DNA for the CDR3: TGTGCCAGCAGCGCTGAAACGGGGAACCTGCAGTACTTC. V and J are TRBV7-6 and TRBJ2-7; TRBD2 might be the D (5 bases). V was pared by 5 bases and J by 9 bases, with 17 bases between. This CDR3 is 13 amino acids long. Germline lookup yields CDR1 SGHVS and CDR2 FNYEAQ.

The rearrangement links TRBV7-2 to TRBJ1-2; the D gene is possibly TRBD1 (5 bases). Germline CDR1 reads SGHTA; CDR2 reads FQGNSA. The CDR3 covers 17 residues. V gave up 1 base and J gave up 4 bases, with 19 bases separating them. CDR3 nucleotide sequence: TGTGCCAGCAGCTTAGGGTCAGGGCCCGCGGCTACCTATGGCTACACCTTC. This encodes CASSLGSGPAATYGYTF. Full variable domain (remainder filled in from reference TRBV7-2 and TRBJ1-2): GAGVSQSPSNKVTEKGKDVELRCDPISGHTALYWYRQSLGQGLEFLIYFQGNSAPDKSGLPSDRFSAERTGGSVSTLTIQRTQQEDSAVYLCASSLGSGPAATYGYTFGSGTRLTVV.

The chain joins TRBV12-5 to TRBJ2-7; possible D gene TRBD2, 5 bases. The ends were cut back, 2 bases at V and 2 bases at J, with 10 bases in the middle. The germline V gene encodes CDR1 LGHNT and CDR2 FRNRAP. The CDR3 has 14 amino acids. CDR3 sequence (DNA): TGTGCTAGTGGTTTGAGGACGGGGACCTACGAGCAGTACTTC. Translating it yields CASGLRTGTYEQYF.

Only a few counts were recorded for this clone. The chain is built from TRBV6-6 and TRBJ1-2, with 7 nucleotides matching TRBD1. The J segment lost 3 bases and the V segment lost 7 bases, leaving 11 bases of the junction unmatched. This CDR3 comprises 15 residues. Germline V gene lookup returns CDR1 MNHNY and CDR2 SVGAGI (reference sequence). CDR3 residues: CASIPQQGTYYGYTF. The CDR3 DNA reads as TGTGCCAGCATCCCTCAACAGGGGACCTACTATGGCTACACCTTC.

V is TRBV5-1 and J is TRBJ2-1; D is unclear. CDR1 SGHRS and CDR2 YFSETQ come from the germline V gene. The V gene lost 2 bases and the J gene lost 0 bases, with 9 bases spanning the gap. The CDR3 is 15 amino acids. The DNA of the CDR3 is TGCGCCAGCAGCTTAGTCCCCGGCTCCTACAATGAGCAGTTCTTC. Translated, it gives CASSLVPGSYNEQFF.

The chain has TRBV7-9 and TRBJ2-7; 7 nucleotides agree with TRBD2. The CDR3 has 15 residues. Losses at the gene ends were 5 bases for V and 2 bases for J; bases not matched to a gene: 9. CDR1 and CDR2 (germline): SEHNR, FQNEAQ (reference sequence). As DNA, the CDR3 is TGTGCCAGCAGCCTCGACGGGGGGAGCGCCTACGAGCAGTACTTC. Amino acids: CASSLDGGSAYEQYF.

CDR3 loop: CASRQQGSDTQYF. The CDR3 coding sequence is TGTGCCAGCAGGCAACAGGGTTCCGATACGCAGTATTTT. This chain connects TRBV27 to TRBJ2-3; a weak D match, TRBD1 (6 bases). The V gene's germline CDR1 is MNHEY and CDR2 SMNVEV (reference sequence). The CDR3 is 13 residues long. V was shortened by 6 bases and J by 6 bases, with 13 bases between the two germline ends.

DNA for the CDR3: TGCAGCGTTGAAAGGGACAGTTCGCTCGATGAGCAGTTCTTC. Its translation is CSVERDSSLDEQFF. The chain carries TRBV29-1 and TRBJ2-1; 7 bases fit TRBD1. The germline V gene has CDR1 SQVTM and CDR2 ANQGSEA. The CDR3 is 14 amino acids. The ends lost 2 bases at V and 8 bases at J; junction bases unmatched: 9.

The chain has TRBV27 and TRBJ2-3, with no clear D. Germline CDR1 and CDR2: MNHEY and SMNVEV (reference sequence). The ends were cut back, 3 bases at V and 8 bases at J, with 12 bases in the middle. This CDR3 comprises 13 residues. This CDR3 is CASSFSGVVTQYF. The CDR3 nucleotides read TGTGCCAGCAGTTTCTCCGGAGTAGTTACGCAGTATTTT.

This sequence joins TRBV5-1 and TRBJ2-1; the D gene is possibly TRBD1 (6 bases). This CDR3 region has 12 residues. Germline values: CDR1 SGHRS, CDR2 YFSETQ. Trimming stripped 0 bases from V and 10 bases from J, with 8 bases between. CDR3 coding DNA: TGCGCCAGCAGCTTGGAGGGACACGAGCAGTTCTTC. This gives the protein CASSLEGHEQFF.

V and J are TRBV5-1 and TRBJ1-2, with 9 bases matching TRBD1. Per the germline V gene, CDR1 is SGHRS and CDR2 is YFSETQ. V shed 3 bases, J shed 8 bases, and the junction held 11 bases outside the gene matches. The CDR3 extends over 15 amino acids. The CDR3 sequence: CASSWGQGPSSGYTF. The CDR3, as DNA: TGCGCCAGCAGCTGGGGACAGGGTCCCTCTTCCGGCTACACCTTC.

The chain has TRBV14 and TRBJ2-7; D is ambiguous. The ends were cut back, 2 bases at V and 4 bases at J, with 6 bases in the middle. Germline V gives CDR1 SGHDN, CDR2 FVKESK. This CDR3 contains 12 residues. The CDR3 loop is CASSQTRYEQYF. CDR3 in DNA: TGTGCCAGCAGCCAAACGAGGTACGAGCAGTACTTC.